This T cell receptor beta chain was obtained from a study of T-cell memory formation after mild COVID-19. Broader study findings: Contracting CD8+ clones were enriched in EMRA, CD4+ mainly in CM and EM. Some SARS-CoV-2-responding clones were already detected in memory before infection.

5'RACE with constant-segment primers yielded barcoded, UMI-tagged TCR alpha and TCR beta cDNA libraries. TCRdb re-called the 5' RACE reads with MiXCR, one entry per CDR3 protein. Here the sample spans around 250,000 distinct CDR3 sequences, approximately 16% being singletons. This clonotype was seen a handful of times. Its specificity is not known. With 2 bases removed from V and 3 bases from J, the gap between germline ends came to 5 bases. There are 12 residues in the CDR3. Material for sequencing was PBMCs or a T cell subset sorted from them (not recorded which). V is TRBV12-3 or TRBV12-4 and J is TRBJ2-7, with no clear D. The clonotype was recovered from a man aged 18 to 30 who had mild COVID-19 (a few samples of this study predate the infection). Cell type and time point are not known. CDR3 coding DNA: TGTGCCAGCAGTTTAACGATCTACGAGCAGTACTTC. Protein: CASSLTIYEQYF.